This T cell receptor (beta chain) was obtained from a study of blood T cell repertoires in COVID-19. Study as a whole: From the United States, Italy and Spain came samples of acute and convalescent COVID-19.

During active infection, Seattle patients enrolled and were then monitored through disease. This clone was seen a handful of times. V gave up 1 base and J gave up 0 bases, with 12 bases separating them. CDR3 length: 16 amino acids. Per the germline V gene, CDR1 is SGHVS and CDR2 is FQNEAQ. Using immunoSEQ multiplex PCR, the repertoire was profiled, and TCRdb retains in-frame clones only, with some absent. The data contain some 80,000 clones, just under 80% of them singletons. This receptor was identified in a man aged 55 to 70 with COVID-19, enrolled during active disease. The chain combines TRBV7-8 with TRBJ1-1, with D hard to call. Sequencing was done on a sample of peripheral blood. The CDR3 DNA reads TGTGCCAGCAGCTTAGTGATAGGACTCATGAACACTGAAGCTTTCTTT. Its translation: CASSLVIGLMNTEAFF.